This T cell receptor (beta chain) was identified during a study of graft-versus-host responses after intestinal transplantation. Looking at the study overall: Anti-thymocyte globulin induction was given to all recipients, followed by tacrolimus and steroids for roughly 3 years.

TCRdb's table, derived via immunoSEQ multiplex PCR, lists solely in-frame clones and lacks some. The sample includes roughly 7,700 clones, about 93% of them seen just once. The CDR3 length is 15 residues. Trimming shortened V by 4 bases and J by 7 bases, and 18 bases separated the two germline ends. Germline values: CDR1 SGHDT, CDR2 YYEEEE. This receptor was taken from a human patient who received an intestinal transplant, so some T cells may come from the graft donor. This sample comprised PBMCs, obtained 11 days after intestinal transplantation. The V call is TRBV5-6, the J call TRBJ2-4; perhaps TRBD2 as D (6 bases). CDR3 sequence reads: CASSPRGPSYNIQYF. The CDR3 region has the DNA TGTGCCAGCAGCCCGCGGGGCCCGTCCTATAACATTCAGTACTTC.